This T cell receptor beta chain stems from a study of vaccination and CD4 T cells after COVID-19. Turning to the study itself: Sampling that followed vaccination took place a median around 70 days after dose two, within a range of 14 to 241.

Sequencing of cultured CD4+ T cell DNA used the Oncomine TCR Beta short-read assay. TCRdb reanalysed the PCR reads using MiXCR and keeps one entry per CDR3 protein. The sample holds fewer than 20,000 distinct CDR3 sequences, approximately 50% seen once. This CDR3 region has 13 residues. V lost 3 bases and J 4 bases, leaving 7 bases between the germline ends. CDR1 is SGHDN and CDR2 is FVKESK in the germline V gene. About this clonotype: What it binds is not known.

Study-wide results and limits: Convalescent patients had a median about 90% of post-vaccine SARS-CoV-2-reactive clones that were detected only after vaccination, not before it.

Treatment in this sample: approximately 10-day PBMC culture with coronavirus spike peptide pools or control peptides (ViraFEST assay). The sequence derives from a human donor who had recovered from COVID-19. The rearrangement uses TRBV14 and TRBJ1-5; no clear D gene. Sequenced material: CD4+ T cells from blood, cultured in vitro. This chain's CDR3 is CASSQGGNQPQHF. DNA for the CDR3: TGTGCCAGCAGCCAGGGAGGGAATCAGCCCCAGCATTTT.